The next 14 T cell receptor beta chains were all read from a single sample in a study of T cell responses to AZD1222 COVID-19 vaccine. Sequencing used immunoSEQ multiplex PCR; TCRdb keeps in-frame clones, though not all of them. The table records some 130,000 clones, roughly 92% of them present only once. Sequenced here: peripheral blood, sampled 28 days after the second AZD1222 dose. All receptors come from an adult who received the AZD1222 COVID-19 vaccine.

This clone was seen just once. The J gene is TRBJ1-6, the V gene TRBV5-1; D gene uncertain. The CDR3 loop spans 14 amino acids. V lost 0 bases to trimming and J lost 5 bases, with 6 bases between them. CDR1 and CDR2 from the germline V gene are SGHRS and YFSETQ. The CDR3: CASSLAPDNSPLHF. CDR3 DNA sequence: TGCGCCAGCAGCTTGGCCCCGGATAATTCACCCCTCCACTTT.

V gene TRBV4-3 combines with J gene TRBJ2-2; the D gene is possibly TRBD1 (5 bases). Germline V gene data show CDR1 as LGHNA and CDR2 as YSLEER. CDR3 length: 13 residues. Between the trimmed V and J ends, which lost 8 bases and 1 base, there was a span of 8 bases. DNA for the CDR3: TGCGCCAGCGGCGACAGGAACACCGGGGAGCTGTTTTTT. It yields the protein CASGDRNTGELFF.

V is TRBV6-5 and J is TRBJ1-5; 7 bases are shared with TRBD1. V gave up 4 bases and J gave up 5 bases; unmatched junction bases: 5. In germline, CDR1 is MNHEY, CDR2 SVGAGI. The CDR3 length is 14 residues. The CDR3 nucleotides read TGTGCCAGCAGTTCCAGGGGGGGGCATCAGCCCCAGCATTTT. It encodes CASSSRGGHQPQHF.

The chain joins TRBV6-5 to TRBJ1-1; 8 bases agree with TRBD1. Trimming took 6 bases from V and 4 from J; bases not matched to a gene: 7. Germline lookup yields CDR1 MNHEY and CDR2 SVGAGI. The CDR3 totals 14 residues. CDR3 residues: CASRPDRVGTEAFF. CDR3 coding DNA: TGTGCCAGCAGGCCGGACAGGGTGGGCACTGAAGCTTTCTTT.

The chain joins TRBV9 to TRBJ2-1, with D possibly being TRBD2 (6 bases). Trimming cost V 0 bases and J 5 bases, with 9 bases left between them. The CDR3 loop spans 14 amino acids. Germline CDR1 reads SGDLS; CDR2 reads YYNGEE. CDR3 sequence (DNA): TGTGCCAGCAGCGTAGTGGGACTCCACAATGAGCAGTTCTTC. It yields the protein CASSVVGLHNEQFF.

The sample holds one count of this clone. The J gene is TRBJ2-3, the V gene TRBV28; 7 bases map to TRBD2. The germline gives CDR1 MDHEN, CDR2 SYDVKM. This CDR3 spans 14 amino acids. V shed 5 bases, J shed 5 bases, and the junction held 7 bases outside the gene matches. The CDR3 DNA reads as TGTGCCAGCAGTACTCGGGTAGCGGGAGATACGCAGTATTTT. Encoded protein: CASSTRVAGDTQYF. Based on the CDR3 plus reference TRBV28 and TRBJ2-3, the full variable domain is DVKVTQSSRYLVKRTGEKVFLECVQDMDHENMFWYRQDPGLGLRLIYFSYDVKMKEKGDIPEGYSVSREKKERFSLILESASTNQTSMYLCASSTRVAGDTQYFGPGTRLTVL.

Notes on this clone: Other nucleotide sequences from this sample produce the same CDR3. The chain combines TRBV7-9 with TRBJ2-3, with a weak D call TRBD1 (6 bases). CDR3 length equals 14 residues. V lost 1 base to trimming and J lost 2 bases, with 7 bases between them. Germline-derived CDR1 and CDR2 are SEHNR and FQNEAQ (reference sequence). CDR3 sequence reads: CASSLGGHTDTQYF. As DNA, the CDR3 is TGTGCCAGCAGCTTAGGGGGGCACACAGATACGCAGTATTTT.

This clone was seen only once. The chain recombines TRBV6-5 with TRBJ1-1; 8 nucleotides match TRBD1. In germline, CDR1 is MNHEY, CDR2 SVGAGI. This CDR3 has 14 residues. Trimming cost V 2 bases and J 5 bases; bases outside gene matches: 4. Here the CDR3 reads CASSYAQGGTEAFF. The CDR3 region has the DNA TGTGCCAGCAGTTACGCACAGGGGGGTACTGAAGCTTTCTTT.

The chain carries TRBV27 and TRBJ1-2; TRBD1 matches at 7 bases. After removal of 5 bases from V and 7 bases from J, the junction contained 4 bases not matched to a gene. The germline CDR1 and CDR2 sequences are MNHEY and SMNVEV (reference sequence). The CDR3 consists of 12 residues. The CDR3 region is CASSQGVGGYTF. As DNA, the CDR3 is TGTGCCAGCAGTCAGGGGGTGGGTGGCTACACCTTC.

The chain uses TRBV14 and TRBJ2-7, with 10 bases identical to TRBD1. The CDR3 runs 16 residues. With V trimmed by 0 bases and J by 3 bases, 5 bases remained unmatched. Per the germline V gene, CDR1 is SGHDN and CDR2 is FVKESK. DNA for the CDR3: TGTGCCAGCAGCCAAGATGTGGGACAGGGGTACTACGAGCAGTACTTC. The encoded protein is CASSQDVGQGYYEQYF.

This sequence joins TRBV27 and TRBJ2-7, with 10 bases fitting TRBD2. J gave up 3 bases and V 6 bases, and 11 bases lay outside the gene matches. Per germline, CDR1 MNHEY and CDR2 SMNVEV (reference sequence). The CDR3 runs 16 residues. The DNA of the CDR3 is TGTGCCAGCAGCAAAAAAGGTCTAGCGGGAGTCTACGAGCAGTACTTC. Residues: CASSKKGLAGVYEQYF.

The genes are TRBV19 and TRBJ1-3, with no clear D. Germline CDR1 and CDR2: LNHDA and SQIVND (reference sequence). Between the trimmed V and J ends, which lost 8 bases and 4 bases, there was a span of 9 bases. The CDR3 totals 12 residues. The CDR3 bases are TGTGCCAGTCGGTCAGACGGAAACACCATATATTTT. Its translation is CASRSDGNTIYF.

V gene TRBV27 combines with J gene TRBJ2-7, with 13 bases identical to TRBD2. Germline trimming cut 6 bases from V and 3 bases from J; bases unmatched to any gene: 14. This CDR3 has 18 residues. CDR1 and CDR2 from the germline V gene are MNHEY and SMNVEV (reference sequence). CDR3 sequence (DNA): TGTGCCAGCAGACCAAAGTGGGCCCGACTAGCGGGAGGCTACGAGCAGTACTTC. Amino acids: CASRPKWARLAGGYEQYF.

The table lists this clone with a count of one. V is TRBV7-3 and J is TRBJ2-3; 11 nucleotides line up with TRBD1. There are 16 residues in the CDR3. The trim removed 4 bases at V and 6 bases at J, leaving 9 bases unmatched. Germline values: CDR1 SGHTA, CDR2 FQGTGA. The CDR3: CASSSPGGQGEDTQYF. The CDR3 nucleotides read TGTGCCAGCAGCTCCCCTGGGGGACAGGGGGAGGATACGCAGTATTTT.